The present T cell receptor beta chain was sequenced within a study of control samples from healthy donors and cancer patients (dated by TCRdb to about 2020). On this clone itself: It lacks a known antigen. Qualities for individual bases were not recorded, and no much larger clone is one base off.

The library was obtained by the immunoSEQ multiplex PCR assay. As stored in TCRdb, this immuneACCESS dataset retains in-frame rearrangements with V and J assigned. A fraction of the clones does not appear; measured against another copy, unresolved V genes explain less than half of the discrepancy, and the remainder lacks a known reason. This sample has hundreds of thousands of clones in its table, and around 90% of those were observed once. The ten largest make up 5.5% to 7.5% of the sample. From cysteine to phenylalanine, the CDR3 is 15 amino acids long. Only the CDR3 DNA is retained, 45 bases long and in frame from the first base. The germline V gene provides CDR1 SNHLY and CDR2 FYNNEI. Trimming removed 2 bases from V and 5 bases from J, leaving 15 bases between the germline ends.

Recombination joined TRBV2 with TRBJ1-2, with an unclear D gene assignment. This receptor was identified in a man aged 40-55 years with head and neck cancer. Sample: PBMCs. This receptor has the CDR3 CASSEQGLRKYGYTF. The sequenced DNA: TGTGCCAGCAGTGAACAAGGCCTCAGGAAGTATGGCTACACCTTC.